Below, 27 T cell receptor beta chains from the same sample are listed, as sequenced in a study of shared clonotypes between healthy human individuals (dated by TCRdb to 2018 to 2021). The method was the immunoSEQ multiplex PCR assay. What TCRdb holds here is the immuneACCESS table cut down to in-frame rearrangements. Part of the clones is not present; checked against another copy, under half of the missing clones reflect an unresolved V gene, and the others are unexplained. This sample lists roughly 2.2 million clones; 93% were detected once. Of the sample, approximately 0.4% is held by the ten largest clones. Sequenced: naive CD4+ T cells from PBMCs. The sample's cell subset or site label, in plain terms: CD45RA+ positively selected. The receptors derive from a young man in good health. Some clones in this sample may be carry-over from other donors' samples.

The chain links TRBV4-1 to TRBJ1-4; D is possibly TRBD1 (5 bases). Trimming pared 8 bases from V and 8 bases from J, leaving 12 bases between. Germline V lookup: CDR1 MGHRA, CDR2 YSYEKL. The CDR3 is made up of 12 amino acids. The CDR3 sequence: CASAGPREKLFF. The CDR3 coding sequence is TGCGCCAGCGCAGGGCCGAGGGAAAAACTGTTTTTT.

J is TRBJ1-4 and V is TRBV28; D remains unclear. The V gene's germline CDR1 is MDHEN and CDR2 SYDVKM. This CDR3 comprises 15 residues. V gave up 5 bases and J gave up 0 bases, with 10 bases separating them. CDR3 amino acids: CASSTPGATNEKLFF. CDR3 coding DNA: TGTGCCAGCAGTACCCCAGGAGCAACTAATGAAAAACTGTTTTTT.

V is TRBV7-2 and J is TRBJ2-1; tentatively, D is TRBD2 (6 bases). Trimming pared 5 bases from V and 15 bases from J, leaving 17 bases between. The CDR3 is 12 amino acids. Germline V CDR1 and CDR2: SGHTA, FQGNSA. The CDR3 protein is CASSTTSLRAFF. The CDR3 nucleotides read TGTGCCAGCAGCACAACTAGCTTACGAGCGTTCTTC.

The chain carries TRBV11-1 and TRBJ2-1; possible D gene TRBD2, 6 bases. CDR1 and CDR2 from the germline V gene are SGHAT and FQDESV (reference sequence). This CDR3 has 14 amino acids. The germline V and J ends were trimmed by 7 bases and 6 bases, with 16 bases remaining between them. DNA for the CDR3: TGTGCCAGCATGAGGTCCCCGCGGGGCAATGAGCAGTTCTTC. Translation gives CASMRSPRGNEQFF.

A word on this clone: The sample has other DNA sequences that encode this CDR3 too. V usage is TRBV5-6 and J usage is TRBJ2-7; D gene ambiguous. This CDR3 comprises 15 residues. The V end was cut by 1 base, the J end by 0 bases, with 11 bases between. The germline V gene encodes CDR1 SGHDT and CDR2 YYEEEE. CDR3 DNA sequence: TGTGCCAGCAGCTTGAGAGGCCTGAGCTCCTACGAGCAGTACTTC. As protein: CASSLRGLSSYEQYF.

The chain employs TRBV25-1 and TRBJ2-3; D is undetermined. Germline V gives CDR1 MGHDK, CDR2 SYGVNS. The V and J ends lost 5 bases and 6 bases respectively, with 15 bases between them. This CDR3 spans 14 amino acids. The CDR3 reads CASSIYGQADTQYF. Here the CDR3 DNA reads TGTGCCAGCAGTATTTACGGTCAGGCGGATACGCAGTATTTT.

This chain links TRBV30 with TRBJ2-3, with D hard to call. The CDR3 is made up of 10 amino acids. Germline CDR1 is GTSNPN and CDR2 is SVGIG (reference sequence). The CDR3 sequence is CALKTDTQYF. CDR3 nucleotide sequence: TGTGCTTTGAAGACAGATACGCAGTATTTT.

Note on this clone: Different DNA sequences within this sample yield the same CDR3. The chain has TRBV20-1 and TRBJ1-1, with D possibly being TRBD1 (5 bases). Trimming took 3 bases from V and 7 from J, leaving 9 bases between them. The length of the CDR3 is 11 residues. CDR1 is DFQATT, CDR2 SNEGSKA, per germline (reference sequence). CDR3 sequence (DNA): TGCAGTGCTAGGGGGCGGGTTGAAGCTTTCTTT. Protein product: CSARGRVEAFF.

The rearrangement joins TRBV9 to TRBJ1-2, with D unclear. With 1 base removed from V and 0 bases from J, the gap between germline ends came to 13 bases. This CDR3 spans 16 amino acids. Germline CDR1 and CDR2: SGDLS and YYNGEE. CDR3 in amino acids: CASSVSVRTANYGYTF. The DNA for the CDR3 is TGTGCCAGCAGCGTATCAGTGAGGACTGCTAACTATGGCTACACCTTC.

This clone was detected only once. The rearrangement joins TRBV7-2 to TRBJ2-5; D remains unclear. The CDR3 consists of 15 residues. The germline V gene has CDR1 SGHTA and CDR2 FQGNSA. V gave up 6 bases and J gave up 5 bases, with 19 bases separating them. The CDR3 here is CASRPPGRVGETQYF. CDR3 DNA: TGTGCCAGCAGACCGCCGGGCCGGGTTGGGGAGACCCAGTACTTC.

Written as DNA, the CDR3 is TGTGCCAGCAGCTCGACAGCCTACGAGCAGTACTTC. Its protein product is CASSSTAYEQYF. V is TRBV9 and J is TRBJ2-7, with a tentative D call TRBD1 (5 bases). V lost 4 bases, J lost 2 bases, and 7 bases lay in between. The CDR3 has 12 residues. Per the germline V gene, CDR1 is SGDLS and CDR2 is YYNGEE.

The chain is built from TRBV5-1 and TRBJ2-1; D remains unclear. CDR1 and CDR2 from the germline V gene are SGHRS and YFSETQ. The germline V and J ends were trimmed by 0 bases and 8 bases, with 15 bases remaining between them. The CDR3 has 15 amino acids. CDR3 residues: CASSLGQFEVDEQFF. CDR3 nucleotides: TGCGCCAGCAGCTTGGGGCAATTCGAGGTAGATGAGCAGTTCTTC.

The chain couples TRBV11-2 to TRBJ2-4; 9 nucleotides align to TRBD1. Germline V lookup: CDR1 SGHAT, CDR2 FQNNGV. The CDR3 length is 19 residues. V was pared by 4 bases and J by 0 bases, with 13 bases of the junction left unmatched. The CDR3 sequence: CASSSGQGETSLAKNIQYF. The CDR3 DNA reads TGTGCCAGCAGCTCGGGACAGGGCGAGACCAGTTTAGCCAAAAACATTCAGTACTTC. The complete variable domain, with remaining parts taken from reference TRBV11-2 and TRBJ2-4, reads EAGVAQSPRYKIIEKRQSVAFWCNPISGHATLYWYQQILGQGPKLLIQFQNNGVVDDSQLPKDRFSAERLKGVDSTLKIQPAKLEDSAVYLCASSSGQGETSLAKNIQYFGAGTRLSVL.

The chain combines TRBV9 with TRBJ1-3; D remains unclear. Trimming removed 4 bases from V and 6 bases from J, with 14 bases in between. Germline CDR1 is SGDLS and CDR2 is YYNGEE. The CDR3 is 14 residues long. The CDR3 nucleotides are TGTGCCAGCAGCCGACGGGCAGCCGAAAACACCATATATTTT. Translation gives CASSRRAAENTIYF.

The chain recombines TRBV28 with TRBJ2-7; possible D gene TRBD1, 6 bases. The CDR3 contains 15 residues. V gave up 5 bases and J gave up 2 bases, with 16 bases separating them. Per the germline V gene, CDR1 is MDHEN and CDR2 is SYDVKM. The CDR3 nucleotides read TGTGCCAGCAGTACTGTCCGGGACATTACCTACGAGCAGTACTTC. It codes for CASSTVRDITYEQYF. Full variable domain (outside the CDR3, taken from reference TRBV28 and TRBJ2-7): DVKVTQSSRYLVKRTGEKVFLECVQDMDHENMFWYRQDPGLGLRLIYFSYDVKMKEKGDIPEGYSVSREKKERFSLILESASTNQTSMYLCASSTVRDITYEQYFGPGTRLTVT.

This clone was seen once. This chain uses TRBV6-1 with TRBJ1-2, with 7 bases matching TRBD1. The CDR3 has 13 amino acids. The germline CDR1 and CDR2 sequences are MNHNS and SASEGT. The CDR3 is CACRRTGVYGYTF. CDR3 coding DNA: TGTGCATGTCGTCGGACAGGAGTATATGGCTACACCTTC.

This clone came up once. The V gene is TRBV7-2, the J gene TRBJ1-1; 9 positions agree with TRBD1. CDR3 size: 17 residues. CDR1 and CDR2 from the germline V gene are SGHTA and FQGNSA. J lost 4 bases, V lost 4 bases, and 13 bases had no gene match. The CDR3 region has the DNA TGTGCCAGCAGCTACTTCCCACAGGGGGCAGGCGGCACTGAAGCTTTCTTT. Translating gives CASSYFPQGAGGTEAFF. Filled out from reference TRBV7-2 and TRBJ1-1, the complete variable domain reads GAGVSQSPSNKVTEKGKDVELRCDPISGHTALYWYRQSLGQGLEFLIYFQGNSAPDKSGLPSDRFSAERTGGSVSTLTIQRTQQEDSAVYLCASSYFPQGAGGTEAFFGQGTRLTVV.

The gene calls are TRBV4-1 and TRBJ2-5; D gene unclear. The length of the CDR3 is 14 residues. V lost 1 base and J 5 bases, leaving 11 bases between the germline ends. Germline loops: CDR1 MGHRA, CDR2 YSYEKL. The CDR3 spells CASSQVIARETQYF. In DNA form, the CDR3 reads TGCGCCAGCAGCCAAGTAATAGCAAGGGAGACCCAGTACTTC.

The V call is TRBV19, the J call TRBJ1-5; D may be TRBD1 (5 bases). The CDR3 runs to 15 residues. Germline CDR1 is LNHDA and CDR2 is SQIVND (reference sequence). The germline V and J ends were trimmed by 6 bases and 2 bases, with 14 bases remaining between them. The CDR3 region has the DNA TGTGCCAGTAGACCCGGGGGGGTCCGCAATCAGCCCCAGCATTTT. The encoded protein is CASRPGGVRNQPQHF.

This chain links TRBV5-1 with TRBJ2-7; 10 bases line up with TRBD1. Looked up from germline, CDR1 is SGHRS and CDR2 is YFSETQ. Trimming cost V 4 bases and J 6 bases; bases outside gene matches: 10. There are 15 residues in the CDR3. CDR3 sequence reads: CASSKTGTGVVEQYF. CDR3 DNA: TGCGCCAGCAGCAAAACCGGGACAGGGGTCGTCGAGCAGTACTTC.

The chain links TRBV30 to TRBJ1-5; D may be TRBD1 (6 bases). Germline V gene lookup returns CDR1 GTSNPN and CDR2 SVGIG (reference sequence). V lost 4 bases, J lost 2 bases, and 24 bases lay in between. This CDR3 region has 18 residues. CDR3 residues: CAWTEGSGGAMGNQPQHF. The CDR3 coding sequence is TGTGCCTGGACCGAAGGGTCGGGGGGCGCGATGGGCAATCAGCCCCAGCATTTT.

This chain connects TRBV27 to TRBJ1-2, with 9 bases matching TRBD1. The CDR3 sequence is 15 residues long. From germline, CDR1 is MNHEY and CDR2 SMNVEV (reference sequence). V shed 5 bases and J 3 bases; nucleotides not matched to a gene: 7. CDR3 nucleotide sequence: TGTGCCAGCAGTCCCGAGACAGGGGGTGACTATGGCTACACCTTC. Protein product: CASSPETGGDYGYTF.

V and J are TRBV11-2 and TRBJ1-2; 7 bases are a match to TRBD1. CDR1 and CDR2 (germline): SGHAT, FQNNGV. This CDR3 spans 15 amino acids. With V trimmed by 7 bases and J by 7 bases, 15 bases remained unmatched. CDR3 protein: CASTPVRQGRVGYTF. CDR3 in DNA: TGTGCCAGCACCCCGGTCAGACAGGGAAGGGTTGGCTACACCTTC.

V usage is TRBV28 and J usage is TRBJ2-7; TRBD1 matches at 10 bases. In germline, CDR1 is MDHEN, CDR2 SYDVKM. The V segment lost 3 bases and the J segment 2 bases; nucleotides outside the gene matches: 7. The CDR3 has 16 amino acids. In DNA, the CDR3 is TGTGCCAGCAGTTTTCGGGACAGGGGTACAACCTACGAGCAGTACTTC. Translated: CASSFRDRGTTYEQYF.

V is TRBV5-1 and J is TRBJ2-2; TRBD2 aligns across 9 bases. Germline-derived CDR1 and CDR2 are SGHRS and YFSETQ. This CDR3 has 16 residues. Trimming cost V 5 bases and J 3 bases; bases outside gene matches: 8. CDR3: CASSRLAVADTGELFF. DNA of the CDR3: TGCGCCAGCAGTCGACTAGCGGTCGCGGACACCGGGGAGCTGTTTTTT.

This clone was counted between two and nine times. Other nucleotide sequences in the sample specify the same CDR3. J is TRBJ2-2 and V is TRBV5-1; D gene ambiguous. Trimming shortened V by 2 bases and J by 3 bases, and 5 bases separated the two germline ends. The germline V gene encodes CDR1 SGHRS and CDR2 YFSETQ. This CDR3 is 13 amino acids long. The CDR3 protein is CASSLADTGELFF. The CDR3 coding sequence is TGCGCCAGCAGCTTAGCCGACACCGGGGAGCTGTTTTTT.

This clone showed up just once. V usage is TRBV19 and J usage is TRBJ2-3; TRBD2 matches 10 bases. There are 15 residues in the CDR3. V shed 4 bases and J 3 bases; nucleotides not matched to a gene: 4. The germline V gene encodes CDR1 LNHDA and CDR2 SQIVND (reference sequence). CDR3 sequence: CASSKASGRTDTQYF. The DNA of the CDR3 is TGTGCCAGTAGTAAAGCTAGCGGGAGAACAGATACGCAGTATTTT.